The 23 T cell receptor beta chains listed next were all sequenced from one sample in a study of T-cell reconstitution after alpha-beta-depleted transplantation in children. The library targeted TCRbeta and was prepared with unique molecular identifiers. Each CDR3 protein gets one entry after TCRdb re-called the PCR reads with MiXCR. In the table there are fewer than 550,000 distinct CDR3 sequences, 15% to 20% of which are singletons. This specimen was PBMCs, mostly from graft donor cells, taken 360 days after TCRalphabeta/CD19-depleted stem cell transplant. The receptors originated from a boy less than two years old who had a stem cell transplant for Wiskott-Aldrich syndrome, so the T cells may come from the graft donor.

This clonotype was counted between two and nine times. The CDR3 coding sequence is TGCAGTGCTAGAGACCCCTGGGGAAACACTGAAGCTTTCTTT. Translation gives CSARDPWGNTEAFF. This chain connects TRBV20-1 to TRBJ1-1; D unclear. There are 14 residues in the CDR3. Germline V gives CDR1 DFQATT, CDR2 SNEGSKA (reference sequence). The V gene lost 0 bases and the J gene lost 2 bases, with 10 bases spanning the gap.

This clonotype appeared many times. The CDR3 here is CASRETGYDYEQYF. The CDR3 bases are TGTGCCAGCAGGGAGACAGGGTACGACTACGAGCAGTACTTC. V is TRBV2 and J is TRBJ2-7, with TRBD1 identical over 7 bases. Germline CDR1 is SNHLY and CDR2 is FYNNEI. The CDR3 is 14 residues long. V was clipped by 6 bases and J by 3 bases; unmatched bases: 8.

The chain couples TRBV6-4 to TRBJ2-1; D gene ambiguous. The germline gives CDR1 MRHNA, CDR2 SNTAGT. CDR3 length equals 15 residues. Trimming took off 6 bases at V and 0 bases at J, with 12 bases between the two ends. CDR3 nucleotide sequence: TGTGCCAGCAGCGGCCATCATGGCTCCTACAATGAGCAGTTCTTC. Residues: CASSGHHGSYNEQFF.

The rearrangement joins TRBV3-1 to TRBJ2-2; D might be TRBD1 or TRBD2, each matching 7 bases. Trimming took 1 base from V and 0 from J, leaving 12 bases between them. CDR1 and CDR2 (germline): LGHDT, YNNKEL (reference sequence). The CDR3 runs 17 residues. The CDR3 DNA reads TGTGCCAGCAGCCAAGGAAGCGGGACAGCGAACACCGGGGAGCTGTTTTTT. Translating gives CASSQGSGTANTGELFF.

The chain carries TRBV4-3 and TRBJ2-2; no reliable D call. The CDR3 covers 15 residues. Trimming took 4 bases from V and 6 from J, leaving 15 bases between them. Germline V gene sequence: CDR1 LGHNA, CDR2 YSLEER. The CDR3 here is CASSLTGPQAGELFF. CDR3 bases: TGCGCCAGCAGCCTGACGGGTCCCCAGGCCGGGGAGCTGTTTTTT.

The V gene is TRBV14, the J gene TRBJ2-1; D assignment may be TRBD1 or TRBD2 (5 bases each). The germline V and J ends were trimmed by 4 bases and 1 base, with 17 bases remaining between them. The germline gives CDR1 SGHDN, CDR2 FVKESK. The CDR3 runs 17 residues. The CDR3 is CASSPAFRDLSYNEQFF. The CDR3 bases are TGTGCCAGCAGCCCGGCTTTCCGGGACCTTTCCTACAATGAGCAGTTCTTC.

The table lists this clonotype with a few counts. This chain connects TRBV10-3 to TRBJ2-5, with TRBD2 matching over 8 bases. Germline CDR1 is ENHRY and CDR2 is SYGVKD. Trimming cost V 5 bases and J 2 bases; bases outside gene matches: 10. The CDR3 length is 16 residues. CDR3 sequence reads: CAISKPGLGKQETQYF. CDR3 sequence (DNA): TGTGCCATCAGTAAACCGGGACTAGGAAAGCAAGAGACCCAGTACTTC.

The genes are TRBV28 and TRBJ2-5, with D possibly TRBD1 on 5 matching bases. The V end was cut by 6 bases, the J end by 7 bases, with 24 bases between. Germline CDR1 reads MDHEN; CDR2 reads SYDVKM. CDR3 length equals 16 residues. The CDR3 DNA follows: TGTGCCAGCAGCGCGGCCAGGGCCAGTCCAGGTCGGACCCAGTACTTC. As protein: CASSAARASPGRTQYF.

This clonotype was seen many times. The chain has TRBV12-3 or TRBV12-4 and TRBJ1-6, with D unclear. V was shortened by 6 bases and J by 9 bases, with 12 bases between the two germline ends. The CDR3 runs 13 residues. The CDR3 DNA sequence: TGTGCCAGCAGACTACTCGGACGTTCACCCCTCCACTTT. Translating gives CASRLLGRSPLHF.

This clonotype was recorded a few times. V gene TRBV15 combines with J gene TRBJ2-3; D remains ambiguous. The CDR3 has 12 residues. V was pared by 3 bases and J by 4 bases, with 5 bases between. Looked up from germline, CDR1 is LNHNV and CDR2 is YYDKDF (reference sequence). The CDR3 nucleotides are TGTGCCACCAGCAGGCATTCAGATACGCAGTATTTT. Translating it yields CATSRHSDTQYF.

This clonotype turned up a few times. The chain combines TRBV28 with TRBJ2-1; 7 nucleotides align to TRBD1. CDR1 and CDR2 (germline): MDHEN, SYDVKM. The CDR3 loop spans 14 amino acids. J was trimmed by 6 bases and V by 5 bases; bases with no gene match: 7. In DNA, the CDR3 is TGTGCCAGCAGTCACCGGGCAGGGGGCAATGAGCAGTTCTTC. Its translation: CASSHRAGGNEQFF.

CDR3 sequence (DNA): TGTGCCAGCAGTGTAAGCGGGGGTTGGGCACGTCAGTTCTTC. Protein sequence: CASSVSGGWARQFF. The chain joins TRBV2 to TRBJ2-1; 8 bases line up with TRBD2. The CDR3 totals 14 residues. J was trimmed by 13 bases and V by 4 bases; bases with no gene match: 12. Germline CDR1 reads SNHLY; CDR2 reads FYNNEI.

The chain links TRBV12-3 or TRBV12-4 to TRBJ2-2; D may match TRBD1 or TRBD2 (5 bases each). This CDR3 has 16 amino acids. V gave up 1 base and J gave up 4 bases, with 13 bases separating them. This chain's CDR3 is CASSLVRDVGTGELFF. As DNA, the CDR3 is TGTGCCAGCAGTTTAGTCAGGGACGTCGGCACCGGGGAGCTGTTTTTT.

This clonotype has ten or more counts. The chain joins TRBV6-2 or TRBV6-3 to TRBJ2-1; TRBD1 matches 7 bases. The CDR3 runs 15 residues. The V and J ends lost 5 bases and 0 bases, in that order; junction bases with no gene match: 4. The germline V gene encodes CDR1 MNHEY and CDR2 SVGEGT. CDR3 DNA: TGTGCCAGCAGTGCCCAGGGGGTCTCCTACAATGAGCAGTTCTTC. This sequence encodes CASSAQGVSYNEQFF.

This clonotype occurred once. The rearrangement joins TRBV5-1 to TRBJ2-6; weak D call: TRBD2 (5 bases). V lost 6 bases and J 0 bases, leaving 19 bases between the germline ends. Germline loops: CDR1 SGHRS, CDR2 YFSETQ. This CDR3 contains 18 residues. CDR3 sequence reads: CASTRVAAGLSGANVLTF. As DNA, the CDR3 is TGCGCCAGCACCCGTGTTGCGGCAGGACTCTCTGGGGCCAACGTCCTGACTTTC. Full variable domain (remainder filled in from reference TRBV5-1 and TRBJ2-6): KAGVTQTPRYLIKTRGQQVTLSCSPISGHRSVSWYQQTPGQGLQFLFEYFSETQRNKGNFPGRFSGRQFSNSRSEMNVSTLELGDSALYLCASTRVAAGLSGANVLTFGAGSRLTVL.

The chain carries TRBV6-5 and TRBJ1-1, with a tentative D call TRBD1 (5 bases). Germline lookup yields CDR1 MNHEY and CDR2 SVGAGI. The V and J ends lost 0 bases and 3 bases respectively, with 8 bases between them. CDR3 length: 14 residues. The CDR3 DNA is TGTGCCAGCAGTTACTCTCGGGGCCACACTGAAGCTTTCTTT. Its protein is CASSYSRGHTEAFF.

The table lists this clonotype with a few counts. The CDR3 reads CASSLVSTGNEKLFF. In DNA form, the CDR3 reads TGTGCCAGCAGCTTAGTCTCGACGGGGAATGAAAAACTGTTTTTT. The chain uses TRBV7-8 and TRBJ1-4, with unresolved D. CDR1 and CDR2 from the germline V gene are SGHVS and FQNEAQ. The V and J ends lost 1 base and 5 bases respectively, with 11 bases between them. This CDR3 has 15 amino acids.

Details on this clonotype: The junction differs from germline at one of its ends, possibly a read error. The chain combines TRBV3-1 with TRBJ2-7; 12 bases align to TRBD1. The germline V gene has CDR1 LGHDT and CDR2 YNNKEL (reference sequence). CDR3 length equals 15 residues. The CDR3 sequence: CACSGGTGGPYEQYF. The CDR3 nucleotides read TGTGCCTGCAGCGGGGGGACAGGGGGCCCGTACGAGCAGTACTTC.

The rearrangement joins TRBV20-1 to TRBJ1-1, with 7 nucleotides matching TRBD1. Germline values: CDR1 DFQATT, CDR2 SNEGSKA (reference sequence). The CDR3 totals 13 residues. The V segment lost 4 bases and the J segment 2 bases; nucleotides outside the gene matches: 4. DNA of the CDR3: TGCAGTGCTATACGACAGGGTAACACTGAAGCTTTCTTT. Its translation is CSAIRQGNTEAFF.

The rearrangement joins TRBV20-1 to TRBJ2-1; TRBD2 matches at 7 bases. The CDR3 is made up of 16 amino acids. Germline CDR1 reads DFQATT; CDR2 reads SNEGSKA (reference sequence). V shed 6 bases and J 4 bases; nucleotides not matched to a gene: 15. CDR3 amino acids: CSASWGGSPPYNEQFF. CDR3 coding DNA: TGCAGTGCCAGTTGGGGCGGGAGTCCCCCTTACAATGAGCAGTTCTTC.

This chain joins TRBV7-2 and TRBJ2-7; the D gene is possibly TRBD1 (6 bases). The V and J ends lost 6 bases and 6 bases respectively, with 12 bases between them. The germline V gene encodes CDR1 SGHTA and CDR2 FQGNSA. The CDR3 has 12 amino acids. The CDR3 sequence is CASSSDSIEQYF. The CDR3 nucleotides are TGTGCCAGCAGTTCGGACAGCATCGAGCAGTACTTC.

The chain carries TRBV9 and TRBJ2-1; maybe TRBD2 (6 bases). Germline V lookup: CDR1 SGDLS, CDR2 YYNGEE. This CDR3 contains 13 residues. The V and J ends lost 4 bases and 7 bases respectively, with 12 bases between them. The CDR3: CASSPGAGNEQFF. CDR3 sequence (DNA): TGTGCCAGCAGCCCCGGTGCGGGGAATGAGCAGTTCTTC.

The chain recombines TRBV5-1 with TRBJ2-2, with D possibly being TRBD2 (6 bases). Between the trimmed V and J ends, which lost 3 bases and 0 bases, there was a span of 9 bases. The CDR3 consists of 15 residues. Germline V gene lookup returns CDR1 SGHRS and CDR2 YFSETQ. The CDR3 region has the DNA TGCGCCAGCAGCTACGGGGGTCCGAACACCGGGGAGCTGTTTTTT. As protein: CASSYGGPNTGELFF.